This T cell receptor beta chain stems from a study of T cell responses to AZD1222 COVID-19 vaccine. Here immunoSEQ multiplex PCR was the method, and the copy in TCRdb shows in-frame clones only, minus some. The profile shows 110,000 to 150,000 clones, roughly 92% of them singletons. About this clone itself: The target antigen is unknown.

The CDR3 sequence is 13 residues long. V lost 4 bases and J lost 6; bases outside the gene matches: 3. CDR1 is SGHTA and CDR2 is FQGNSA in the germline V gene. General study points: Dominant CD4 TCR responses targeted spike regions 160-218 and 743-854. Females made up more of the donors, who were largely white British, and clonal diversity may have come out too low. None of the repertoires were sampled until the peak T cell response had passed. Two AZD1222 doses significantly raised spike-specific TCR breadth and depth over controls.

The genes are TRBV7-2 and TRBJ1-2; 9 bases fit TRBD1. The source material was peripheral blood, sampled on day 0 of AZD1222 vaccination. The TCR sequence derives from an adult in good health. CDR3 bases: TGTGCCAGCAGCTGGACAGGGGTTCATGGCTACACCTTC. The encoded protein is CASSWTGVHGYTF.